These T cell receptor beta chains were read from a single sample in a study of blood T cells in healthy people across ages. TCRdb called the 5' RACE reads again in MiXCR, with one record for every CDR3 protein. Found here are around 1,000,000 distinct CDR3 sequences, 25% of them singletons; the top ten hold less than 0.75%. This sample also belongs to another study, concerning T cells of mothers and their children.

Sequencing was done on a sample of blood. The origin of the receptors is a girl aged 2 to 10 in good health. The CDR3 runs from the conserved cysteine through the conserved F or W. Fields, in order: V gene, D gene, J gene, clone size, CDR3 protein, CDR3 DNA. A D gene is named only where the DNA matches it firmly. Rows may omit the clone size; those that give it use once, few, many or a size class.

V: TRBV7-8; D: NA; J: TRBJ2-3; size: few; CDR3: CATRRASNTDTQYF; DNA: TGTGCCACCAGAAGGGCTTCAAACACAGATACGCAGTATTTT
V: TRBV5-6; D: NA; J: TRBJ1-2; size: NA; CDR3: CASSPRTSNYGYTF; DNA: TGTGCCAGCAGCCCCCGGACCTCTAACTATGGCTACACCTTC
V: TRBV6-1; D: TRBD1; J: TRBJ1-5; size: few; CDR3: CASSGPTHRGRWGQPQHF; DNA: TGTGCCAGCAGTGGACCAACCCACAGGGGGCGATGGGGTCAGCCCCAGCATTTT
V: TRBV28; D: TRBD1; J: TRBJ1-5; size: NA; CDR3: CASSAHRGGLGEPQHF; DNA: TGTGCCAGCAGTGCCCACAGGGGCGGGCTGGGTGAGCCCCAGCATTTT
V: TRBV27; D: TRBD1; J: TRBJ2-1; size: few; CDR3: CASSFVGQNYNEQFF; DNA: TGTGCCAGCAGTTTTGTGGGACAGAACTACAATGAGCAGTTCTTC
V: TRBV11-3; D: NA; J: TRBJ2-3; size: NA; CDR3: CASSLGEAGTDTQYF; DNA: TGTGCCAGCAGCTTAGGGGAGGCGGGCACAGATACGCAGTATTTT
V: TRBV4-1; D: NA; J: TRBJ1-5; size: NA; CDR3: CASSPLDEQPQHF; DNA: TGCGCCAGCAGCCCCCTGGATGAGCAGCCCCAGCATTTT
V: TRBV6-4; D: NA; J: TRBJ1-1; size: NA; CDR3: CASRSPGGQVNTEAFF; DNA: TGTGCCAGCAGGAGCCCCGGGGGACAAGTGAACACTGAAGCTTTCTTT
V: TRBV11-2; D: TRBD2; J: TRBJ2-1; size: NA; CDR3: CASSFPERGASYNEQFF; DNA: TGTGCCAGCAGCTTCCCTGAGCGGGGGGCCTCCTACAATGAGCAGTTCTTC
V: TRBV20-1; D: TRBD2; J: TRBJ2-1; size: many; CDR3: CSASPSGRYNEQFF; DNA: TGCAGTGCTAGCCCTAGCGGCCGATACAATGAGCAGTTCTTC
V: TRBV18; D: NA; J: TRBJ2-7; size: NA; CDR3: CASSPGTREQYF; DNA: TGTGCCAGCTCACCAGGGACTCGCGAGCAGTACTTC
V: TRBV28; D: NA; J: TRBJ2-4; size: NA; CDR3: CASSHPVVDKNIQYF; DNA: TGTGCCAGCAGTCATCCGGTGGTAGATAAAAACATTCAGTACTTC
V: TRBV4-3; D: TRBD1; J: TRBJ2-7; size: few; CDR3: CASSQDWDRGREQYF; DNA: TGCGCCAGCAGCCAAGATTGGGACAGGGGGCGCGAGCAGTACTTC
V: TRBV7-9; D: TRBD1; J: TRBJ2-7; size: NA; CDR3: CASSSTGQGIYEQYF; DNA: TGTGCCAGCAGCTCCACGGGACAGGGGATTTACGAGCAGTACTTC
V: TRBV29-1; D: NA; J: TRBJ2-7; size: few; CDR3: CSVAAPGYEQYF; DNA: TGCAGCGTTGCAGCCCCTGGCTACGAGCAGTACTTC
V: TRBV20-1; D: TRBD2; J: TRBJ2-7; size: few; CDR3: CSARSIEAGEAYEQYF; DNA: TGCAGTGCTAGATCTATCGAAGCGGGGGAGGCTTACGAGCAGTACTTC
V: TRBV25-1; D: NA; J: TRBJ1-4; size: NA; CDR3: CASSEYRVNNEKLFF; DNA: TGTGCCAGCAGTGAATACAGGGTGAATAATGAAAAACTGTTTTTT
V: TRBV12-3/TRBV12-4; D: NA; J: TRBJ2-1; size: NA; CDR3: CASCRTDYNEQFF; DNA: TGTGCCAGCTGCCGGACGGATTACAATGAGCAGTTCTTC
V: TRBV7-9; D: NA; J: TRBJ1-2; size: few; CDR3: CASSSPGRVYTF; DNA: TGTGCCAGCAGCTCCCCGGGACGAGTCTACACCTTC
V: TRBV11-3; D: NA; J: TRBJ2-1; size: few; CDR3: CASSLVSRNEQFF; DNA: TGTGCCAGCAGCTTAGTTTCCAGGAATGAGCAGTTCTTC
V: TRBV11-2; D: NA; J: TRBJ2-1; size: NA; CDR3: CATRGYNEQFF; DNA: TGTGCCACCAGAGGTTACAATGAGCAGTTCTTC
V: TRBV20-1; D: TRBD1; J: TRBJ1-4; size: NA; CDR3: CSASLFGQGGEKLFF; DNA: TGCAGTGCTAGTCTCTTCGGACAGGGTGGGGAAAAACTGTTTTTT
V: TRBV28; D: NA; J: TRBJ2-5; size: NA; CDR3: CASGLFGQLQETQYF; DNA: TGTGCCAGCGGTTTGTTCGGACAGTTACAAGAGACCCAGTACTTC
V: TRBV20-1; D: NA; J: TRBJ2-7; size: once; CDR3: CSARSDYEQYF; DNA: TGCAGTGCTAGGTCGGACTACGAGCAGTACTTC
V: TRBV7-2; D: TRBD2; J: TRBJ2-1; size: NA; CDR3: CASSLGLADSYNEQFF; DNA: TGTGCCAGCAGCTTGGGACTAGCGGACTCCTACAATGAGCAGTTCTTC
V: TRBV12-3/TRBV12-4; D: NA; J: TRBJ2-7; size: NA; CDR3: CASSFWGFSYEQYF; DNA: TGTGCCAGCAGTTTTTGGGGATTCTCCTACGAGCAGTACTTC
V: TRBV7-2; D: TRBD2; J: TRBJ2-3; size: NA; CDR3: CASSLAFSAGGPDTQYF; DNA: TGTGCCAGCAGCTTAGCTTTCTCGGCGGGGGGGCCCGATACGCAGTATTTT